A single sample is the source of the 4 T cell receptor beta chains below, sequenced in a study of OX40 agonist ivuxolimab in advanced cancers. The repertoire was sequenced with immunoSEQ multiplex PCR; TCRdb's copy has only in-frame clones and lacks some. The top ten clones hold more than 13% of a sample with approximately 81,000 clones, about 92% of them seen once. This sample comprised CD4+ or CD8+ T cells sorted from blood, obtained in a trial of the OX40 agonist ivuxolimab. The source is an adult with an advanced solid tumor such as melanoma, head and neck, liver or kidney cancer.

This chain links TRBV27 with TRBJ2-7; D unresolved. The CDR3 runs to 19 residues. Germline values: CDR1 MNHEY, CDR2 SMNVEV (reference sequence). The V and J ends lost 4 bases and 2 bases respectively, with 27 bases between them. DNA of the CDR3: TGTGCCAGCAGTTCGACCGGCACTCAGCGCGATTTTGTCCCCTACGAGCAGTACTTC. This translates into CASSSTGTQRDFVPYEQYF.

The genes are TRBV2 and TRBJ1-2, with TRBD1 matching 10 bases. With V trimmed by 6 bases and J by 7 bases, 5 bases remained unmatched. The germline V gene encodes CDR1 SNHLY and CDR2 FYNNEI. The CDR3 is made up of 13 amino acids. CDR3 protein: CASRDRGNGGYTF. The DNA for the CDR3 is TGTGCCAGCAGGGACAGGGGGAACGGTGGCTACACCTTC.

The chain carries TRBV19 and TRBJ2-7; 7 bases match TRBD2. The junction had 6 bases not matched to a gene; V was cut back by 5 bases and J by 2 bases. Germline CDR1 is LNHDA and CDR2 is SQIVND (reference sequence). CDR3 length: 14 amino acids. Here the CDR3 DNA reads TGTGCCAGTAGTCGGGCTAGCGGCCCCTACGAGCAGTACTTC. It yields the protein CASSRASGPYEQYF.

The CDR3 sequence: CASSYGRYRYTEAFF. In DNA form, the CDR3 reads TGTGCCAGCAGTTACGGACGGTATCGGTACACTGAAGCTTTCTTT. The rearrangement uses TRBV6-5 and TRBJ1-1; D not resolved. This CDR3 is 15 amino acids long. Per germline, CDR1 MNHEY and CDR2 SVGAGI. With 2 bases removed from V and 3 bases from J, the gap between germline ends came to 13 bases.